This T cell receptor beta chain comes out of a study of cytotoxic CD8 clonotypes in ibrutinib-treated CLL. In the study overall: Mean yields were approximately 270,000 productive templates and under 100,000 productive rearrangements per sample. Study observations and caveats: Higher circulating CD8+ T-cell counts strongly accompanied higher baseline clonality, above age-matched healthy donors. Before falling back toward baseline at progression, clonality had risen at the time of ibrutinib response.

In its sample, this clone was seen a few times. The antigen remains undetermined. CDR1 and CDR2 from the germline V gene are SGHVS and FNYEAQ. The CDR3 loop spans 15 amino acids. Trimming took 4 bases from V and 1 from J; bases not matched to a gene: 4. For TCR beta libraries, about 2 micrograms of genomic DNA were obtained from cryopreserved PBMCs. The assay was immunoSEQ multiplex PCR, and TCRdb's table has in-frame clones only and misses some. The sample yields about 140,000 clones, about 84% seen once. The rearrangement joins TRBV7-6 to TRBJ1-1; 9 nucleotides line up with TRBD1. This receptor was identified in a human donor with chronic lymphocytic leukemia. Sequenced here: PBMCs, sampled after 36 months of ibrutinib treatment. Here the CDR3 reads CASSWTGEGNTEAFF. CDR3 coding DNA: TGTGCCAGCAGCTGGACAGGGGAGGGGAACACTGAAGCTTTCTTT.